The rows below give T cell receptor beta chains drawn from one sample of a study of response to subunit inactivated influenza vaccine. Via MiXCR, TCRdb re-called the RT-PCR reads, giving one row per CDR3 protein. The sample includes fewer than 800,000 distinct CDR3 sequences, 15% to 19% seen only once; the top ten take around 10%. The material was PBMCs from blood, obtained 11 to 12 days after vaccination. Every receptor here comes from a man in his fifties or sixties who received an inactivated influenza vaccine. CDR3s include the opening cysteine and the closing phenylalanine or tryptophan. Each record gives: J gene, D gene, V gene, clone size, CDR3 DNA, CDR3 protein. The D gene is left open where the match is weak. The size of a clone is reported for some rows only, either as once, few or many, or as a class for expanded clones.

J gene: TRBJ2-5; D gene: TRBD1; V gene: TRBV7-2; clone size: few; CDR3 DNA: TGTGCCAGCAGCTTCAGGACAGGGTTTCGGGAGACCCAGTACTTC; CDR3 protein: CASSFRTGFRETQYF
J gene: TRBJ1-5; D gene: NA; V gene: TRBV29-1; clone size: many; CDR3 DNA: TGCAGCGTTACCTACAGGGATGACCAGCCCCAGCATTTT; CDR3 protein: CSVTYRDDQPQHF
J gene: TRBJ2-5; D gene: NA; V gene: TRBV12-3/TRBV12-4; clone size: few; CDR3 DNA: TGTGCCAGCAAAACGGTAGGGACGGAGACCCAGTACTTC; CDR3 protein: CASKTVGTETQYF
J gene: TRBJ2-1; D gene: NA; V gene: TRBV6-5; clone size: NA; CDR3 DNA: TGTGCCAGCAGTAAAGACAGTAATGAGCAGTTCTTC; CDR3 protein: CASSKDSNEQFF
J gene: TRBJ1-2; D gene: NA; V gene: TRBV10-3; clone size: few; CDR3 DNA: TGTGCCATCAGTGAAGCAGAAGCTAACTATGGCTACACCTTC; CDR3 protein: CAISEAEANYGYTF
J gene: TRBJ2-7; D gene: TRBD1; V gene: TRBV7-2; clone size: NA; CDR3 DNA: TGTGCCAGCAGCCCACAACCCCCGGGACAGATCTCCTACGAGCAGTACTTC; CDR3 protein: CASSPQPPGQISYEQYF
J gene: TRBJ2-7; D gene: NA; V gene: TRBV11-2; clone size: NA; CDR3 DNA: TGTGCCAGCAGCTTAGGTCAGCTGCGCGGGTCCTACGAGCAGTACTTC; CDR3 protein: CASSLGQLRGSYEQYF
J gene: TRBJ1-2; D gene: TRBD1; V gene: TRBV28; clone size: NA; CDR3 DNA: TGTGCCAGCAGTCCTTCCGGGACAGCGAACTATGGCTACACCTTC; CDR3 protein: CASSPSGTANYGYTF
J gene: TRBJ2-2; D gene: NA; V gene: TRBV14; clone size: few; CDR3 DNA: TGTGCCAGCCAGAATACAGGAAACACCGGGGAGCTGTTTTTT; CDR3 protein: CASQNTGNTGELFF
J gene: TRBJ2-7; D gene: TRBD2; V gene: TRBV7-8; clone size: few; CDR3 DNA: TGTGCCAGCAGCTTGGGACTAGCGGGAAGGTACGAGCAGTACTTC; CDR3 protein: CASSLGLAGRYEQYF
J gene: TRBJ2-7; D gene: NA; V gene: TRBV7-9; clone size: NA; CDR3 DNA: TGTGCCAGCAGCCGAGCTGGGGGCGACGAGCAGTACTTC; CDR3 protein: CASSRAGGDEQYF
J gene: TRBJ1-4; D gene: NA; V gene: TRBV6-1; clone size: NA; CDR3 DNA: TGTGCCAGCACATGGACAGCAACTAATGAAAAACTGTTTTTT; CDR3 protein: CASTWTATNEKLFF
J gene: TRBJ1-1; D gene: NA; V gene: TRBV12-3/TRBV12-4; clone size: NA; CDR3 DNA: TGTGCCAGCAGTGACAGCTTGGGGGCTTTCTTT; CDR3 protein: CASSDSLGAFF
J gene: TRBJ2-1; D gene: TRBD2; V gene: TRBV10-3; clone size: NA; CDR3 DNA: TGTGCCACCCGACTAGCGGGAGGTTACAATGAGCAGTTCTTC; CDR3 protein: CATRLAGGYNEQFF
J gene: TRBJ1-6; D gene: NA; V gene: TRBV4-3; clone size: NA; CDR3 DNA: TGCGCCAGCAGCCAGGAGAGGACGTATAATTCACCCCTCCACTTT; CDR3 protein: CASSQERTYNSPLHF
J gene: TRBJ2-1; D gene: TRBD2; V gene: TRBV5-1; clone size: few; CDR3 DNA: TGCGCCAGCAGCTTGATGACTAGCGGGAGTTACAATGAGCAGTTCTTC; CDR3 protein: CASSLMTSGSYNEQFF
J gene: TRBJ1-3; D gene: NA; V gene: TRBV2; clone size: few; CDR3 DNA: TGTGCCAGCAGGCAGCTTCACTCTGGAAACACCATATATTTT; CDR3 protein: CASRQLHSGNTIYF
J gene: TRBJ1-4; D gene: NA; V gene: TRBV12-3/TRBV12-4; clone size: many; CDR3 DNA: TGTGCCAGCAGTTTACATGGGGCGAATGAAAAACTGTTTTTT; CDR3 protein: CASSLHGANEKLFF
J gene: TRBJ2-1; D gene: TRBD2; V gene: TRBV6-2/TRBV6-3; clone size: NA; CDR3 DNA: TGTGCCAGCAGGCCCTACGGGACTAGCACCTACAATGAGCAGTTCTTC; CDR3 protein: CASRPYGTSTYNEQFF
J gene: TRBJ2-1; D gene: NA; V gene: TRBV30; clone size: NA; CDR3 DNA: TGTGCCTGGAAGGAGGGATCCTACAATGAGCAGTTCTTC; CDR3 protein: CAWKEGSYNEQFF
J gene: TRBJ2-5; D gene: NA; V gene: TRBV20-1; clone size: NA; CDR3 DNA: TGCAGTGCTACATACACAAGAGAGACCCAGTACTTC; CDR3 protein: CSATYTRETQYF
J gene: TRBJ1-5; D gene: TRBD1; V gene: TRBV6-2/TRBV6-3; clone size: NA; CDR3 DNA: TGTGCCAGCAGTTACTTCAGGGACAGGCTTAATCAGCCCCAGCATTTT; CDR3 protein: CASSYFRDRLNQPQHF
J gene: TRBJ2-2; D gene: NA; V gene: TRBV29-1; clone size: many; CDR3 DNA: TGCAGCGCTATTAATAGGGGAGTCGGTACCGGGGAGCTGTTTTTT; CDR3 protein: CSAINRGVGTGELFF
J gene: TRBJ1-4; D gene: NA; V gene: TRBV12-3/TRBV12-4; clone size: few; CDR3 DNA: TGTGCCAGCAAAAGTTTCGCTGCAACTAATGAAAAACTGTTTTTT; CDR3 protein: CASKSFAATNEKLFF
J gene: TRBJ2-3; D gene: NA; V gene: TRBV9; clone size: few; CDR3 DNA: TGTGCCAGCAGCGTTCGTCCGGGGCCCAGCACAGATACGCAGTATTTT; CDR3 protein: CASSVRPGPSTDTQYF
J gene: TRBJ2-2; D gene: NA; V gene: TRBV30; clone size: NA; CDR3 DNA: TGTGCCTGGAGTGGCGAGAGGGTCGATAGGGAGCTGTTTTTT; CDR3 protein: CAWSGERVDRELFF
J gene: TRBJ1-1; D gene: TRBD1; V gene: TRBV27; clone size: many; CDR3 DNA: TGTGCCAGCAGCCGGACAGGGCGGCACACTGAAGCTTTCTTT; CDR3 protein: CASSRTGRHTEAFF
J gene: TRBJ2-7; D gene: TRBD2; V gene: TRBV12-3/TRBV12-4; clone size: many; CDR3 DNA: TGTGCCAGCAGCTTAGGGAGGGCCTACGAGCAGTACTTC; CDR3 protein: CASSLGRAYEQYF
J gene: TRBJ2-6; D gene: NA; V gene: TRBV3-1; clone size: NA; CDR3 DNA: TGTGCCAGCAGCCGACTCACTGGGGCCAACGTCCTGACTTTC; CDR3 protein: CASSRLTGANVLTF
J gene: TRBJ2-1; D gene: TRBD1; V gene: TRBV20-1; clone size: NA; CDR3 DNA: TGCAGTGCCCCGGACAGGGGGCGCATTTGGCAGTTCTTC; CDR3 protein: CSAPDRGRIWQFF
J gene: TRBJ2-1; D gene: TRBD2; V gene: TRBV12-3/TRBV12-4; clone size: NA; CDR3 DNA: TGTGCCAGCAGTTCTCCGGGACTAGCGGGAGTCAGTCCTTACAATGAGCAGTTCTTC; CDR3 protein: CASSSPGLAGVSPYNEQFF
J gene: TRBJ1-4; D gene: NA; V gene: TRBV29-1; clone size: NA; CDR3 DNA: TGCAGCGTTGATCGGGGAGGGACCGGGCAACTGTTTTTT; CDR3 protein: CSVDRGGTGQLFF
J gene: TRBJ2-3; D gene: TRBD2; V gene: TRBV12-3/TRBV12-4; clone size: few; CDR3 DNA: TGTGCCAGCAGTTTAGCGCGGGGGGGAGGGGCAGATACGCAGTATTTT; CDR3 protein: CASSLARGGGADTQYF
J gene: TRBJ2-7; D gene: NA; V gene: TRBV12-3/TRBV12-4; clone size: few; CDR3 DNA: TGTGCCAGCAGCAAGAGTCCTAGGCAGGGTTGGTACGAGCAGTACTTC; CDR3 protein: CASSKSPRQGWYEQYF
J gene: TRBJ2-5; D gene: NA; V gene: TRBV12-3/TRBV12-4; clone size: few; CDR3 DNA: TGTGCCAGCAGTTTATTTTTTACTGCTCAAGAGACCCAGTACTTC; CDR3 protein: CASSLFFTAQETQYF
J gene: TRBJ1-5; D gene: NA; V gene: TRBV5-1; clone size: NA; CDR3 DNA: TGCGCCAGCAGCTTGGGAGGGCAGAATCAGCCCCAGCATTTT; CDR3 protein: CASSLGGQNQPQHF
J gene: TRBJ1-3; D gene: TRBD1; V gene: TRBV6-5; clone size: NA; CDR3 DNA: TGTGCCAGCAGTTACCGCGGACAGGGGGGAAACACCATATATTTT; CDR3 protein: CASSYRGQGGNTIYF
J gene: TRBJ2-1; D gene: NA; V gene: TRBV29-1; clone size: few; CDR3 DNA: TGCAGCGTTGAGATGCGGACCTTCTTGGGCAATGAGCAGTTCTTC; CDR3 protein: CSVEMRTFLGNEQFF
J gene: TRBJ1-1; D gene: NA; V gene: TRBV7-2; clone size: NA; CDR3 DNA: TGTGCCAGCAGCCCCAGTGGGTCGGTGAACACTGAAGCTTTCTTT; CDR3 protein: CASSPSGSVNTEAFF
J gene: TRBJ2-1; D gene: NA; V gene: TRBV6-4; clone size: few; CDR3 DNA: TGTGCCAGCAGCCCAATGGCAGGGATGAATGAGCAGTTCTTC; CDR3 protein: CASSPMAGMNEQFF
J gene: TRBJ1-6; D gene: TRBD1; V gene: TRBV4-3; clone size: many; CDR3 DNA: TGCGCCAGCAGTGGGACAGGGAATTCACCCCTCCACTTT; CDR3 protein: CASSGTGNSPLHF
J gene: TRBJ2-3; D gene: NA; V gene: TRBV20-1; clone size: NA; CDR3 DNA: TGCAGTGCAAACCCCGGGCCTCGTAGCGATACGCAGTATTTT; CDR3 protein: CSANPGPRSDTQYF
J gene: TRBJ1-1; D gene: NA; V gene: TRBV6-1; clone size: many; CDR3 DNA: TGTGCCAGCAGCTGGGGACAGAACACTGAAGCTTTCTTT; CDR3 protein: CASSWGQNTEAFF
J gene: TRBJ2-7; D gene: NA; V gene: TRBV11-1; clone size: NA; CDR3 DNA: TGTGCCAGCAGCTTAGCTAGGGCCAGCCTTTCGAGCTCCTACGAGCAGTACTTC; CDR3 protein: CASSLARASLSSSYEQYF
J gene: TRBJ2-3; D gene: NA; V gene: TRBV15; clone size: many; CDR3 DNA: TGTGCCACCCAGCTGGCCCGGATTGCAGATACGCAGTATTTT; CDR3 protein: CATQLARIADTQYF
J gene: TRBJ2-4; D gene: TRBD1; V gene: TRBV7-9; clone size: few; CDR3 DNA: TGTGCCAGCAGCTTACCGGGACAGTGGAACATTCAGTACTTC; CDR3 protein: CASSLPGQWNIQYF
J gene: TRBJ1-1; D gene: TRBD1; V gene: TRBV11-2; clone size: few; CDR3 DNA: TGTGCCAGCAGCTCACCACAGGGGCAACGTGCTTTCTTT; CDR3 protein: CASSSPQGQRAFF
J gene: TRBJ2-1; D gene: TRBD2; V gene: TRBV7-6; clone size: few; CDR3 DNA: TGTGCCAGCAGCTTAGTGGCTAGCGGGAGCCCCGTGAATGAGCAGTTCTTC; CDR3 protein: CASSLVASGSPVNEQFF
J gene: TRBJ2-7; D gene: TRBD2; V gene: TRBV7-3; clone size: few; CDR3 DNA: TGTGCCAGCAGCTTAACGGCTAGCGGGAACGAGCAGTACTTC; CDR3 protein: CASSLTASGNEQYF
J gene: TRBJ1-5; D gene: TRBD1; V gene: TRBV20-1; clone size: few; CDR3 DNA: TGCAGTGCTATACGCGGACAGGTTAGCAATCAGCCCCAGCATTTT; CDR3 protein: CSAIRGQVSNQPQHF
J gene: TRBJ2-1; D gene: TRBD2; V gene: TRBV25-1; clone size: many; CDR3 DNA: TGTGCCAGCAGTGGAAGCGGGACTAGCGGGATTTTAAGCTCCTACAATGAGCAGTTCTTC; CDR3 protein: CASSGSGTSGILSSYNEQFF
J gene: TRBJ2-7; D gene: NA; V gene: TRBV7-9; clone size: many; CDR3 DNA: TGTGCCAGCAGCTTAGGACATGGGGTCTACGAGCAGTACTTC; CDR3 protein: CASSLGHGVYEQYF
J gene: TRBJ2-7; D gene: TRBD1; V gene: TRBV6-1; clone size: NA; CDR3 DNA: TGTGCCAGCAGTGATGGACAGGGGATGTCCGCTGGGTTTTACGAGCAGTACTTC; CDR3 protein: CASSDGQGMSAGFYEQYF
J gene: TRBJ2-1; D gene: TRBD1; V gene: TRBV11-1; clone size: few; CDR3 DNA: TGTGCCAGCGGGACAGGTTTCTACAATGAGCAGTTCTTC; CDR3 protein: CASGTGFYNEQFF
J gene: TRBJ2-7; D gene: NA; V gene: TRBV6-5; clone size: few; CDR3 DNA: TGTGCCACGAGACAGTTCTACGAGCAGTACTTC; CDR3 protein: CATRQFYEQYF
J gene: TRBJ2-1; D gene: TRBD2; V gene: TRBV7-8; clone size: NA; CDR3 DNA: TGTGCCAGCGGGGGGAGGGGCCCTCCAGTTCTGCAGTTCTTC; CDR3 protein: CASGGRGPPVLQFF
J gene: TRBJ2-7; D gene: TRBD1; V gene: TRBV9; clone size: NA; CDR3 DNA: TGTGCCAGCAGCCCCCTTGGGGGACAGGGGCAACACGAGCAGTACTTC; CDR3 protein: CASSPLGGQGQHEQYF